This is a list of T cell receptor beta chains from one sample in a study of shared clonotypes between healthy human individuals. Profiling relied on immunoSEQ multiplex PCR, and the TCRdb table lists in-frame clones only, not all of them. The table has about 470,000 clones, around 75% seen once. Material for sequencing was PBMCs. All receptors come from a middle-aged woman in good health. Some clones in this sample may be carry-over from other donors' samples. Each CDR3 is given with its conserved first and last residue. D genes are given only for firm matches. The size field is filled for only some rows; it gives once, few, many or a size class.

TRBV6-1,13,TRBD1,TRBJ1-5,-,CASSIDRDQPQHF,TGTGCCAGCAGTATCGACAGGGATCAGCCCCAGCATTTT
TRBV7-9,18,TRBD2,TRBJ2-2,once,CASSFSPSGQLYTGELFF,TGTGCCAGCAGCTTTTCGCCTAGCGGACAACTTTACACCGGGGAGCTGTTTTTT
TRBV7-2,13,-,TRBJ2-5,-,CASSPPPQETQYF,TGTGCCAGCAGCCCCCCTCCCCAAGAGACCCAGTACTTC
TRBV11-2,14,TRBD1,TRBJ2-7,-,CASSWTGNSYEQYF,TGTGCCAGCAGCTGGACAGGGAACTCCTACGAGCAGTACTTC
TRBV5-1,13,-,TRBJ1-4,-,CASSPGDGEKLFF,TGCGCCAGCAGCCCCGGCGACGGAGAAAAACTGTTTTTT
TRBV28,13,-,TRBJ2-2,few,CASSRVGSGELFF,TGTGCCAGCAGTCGAGTCGGGAGCGGGGAGCTGTTTTTT
TRBV5-1,16,TRBD1,TRBJ2-5,few,CASSLGGGWRQETQYF,TGCGCCAGCAGCTTGGGAGGGGGCTGGCGCCAAGAGACCCAGTACTTC
TRBV20-1,11,-,TRBJ2-7,-,CSAPDYYEQYF,TGCAGTGCTCCCGACTATTACGAGCAGTACTTC
TRBV28,13,TRBD1,TRBJ1-2,-,CAIQTGGVYGYTF,TGTGCCATCCAGACAGGGGGCGTCTATGGCTACACCTTC
TRBV6-1,14,-,TRBJ2-4,-,CASSEMGAKNIQYF,TGTGCCAGCAGTGAAATGGGAGCCAAAAACATTCAGTACTTC
TRBV11-2,15,-,TRBJ2-7,-,CASSWGTDLTYEQYF,TGTGCCAGCAGCTGGGGCACTGACCTAACCTACGAGCAGTACTTC